This T cell receptor (beta chain) was captured by sequencing in a study of T cells expressing NK-cell markers (dated by TCRdb to the early 2020s). Turning to the overall study: Eight or nine donors provided sorted CD3+CD56+NKG2C+, CD3+CD56+NKG2C- and CD3+CD56-NKG2C+ T-cell subsets, whose TCR beta-chain repertoires were profiled. Among the eight sequenced donors, seven were HCMV-seropositive and one was HCMV-seronegative. The study sequenced eight donors, all healthy volunteers chosen at random: three men and five women. Sequencing of the libraries produced 2 x 150 bp reads on Illumina HiSeq 2000/2500, MiSeq or NextSeq. The paper as a whole reports these results and caveats: Those dominant clonotypes were again the most abundant among CD3+CD56-NKG2C+ cells in a handful of donors, at roughly 25-60.1%. It remained unclear whether the expanded NKG2C-expressing T cell clones were specific for HCMV antigens. In over 5 donors, the dominant CD3+CD56+NKG2C+ clonotypes were among the top 10 CD8+ clonotypes and accounted for about 1.0-7.5% of CD8+ T cells.

On this clonotype itself: Its antigen target is currently unknown.

The CDR1 and CDR2 encoded by the germline V gene are MDHEN and SYDVKM. The CDR3 runs 16 residues from the cysteine to the phenylalanine. Only the protein is on record. A commercial ELISA kit detecting HCMV-specific IgG in serum was used to determine HCMV serostatus. Peripheral blood mononuclear cells were isolated from blood by Ficoll density gradient centrifugation. Instrument used: Illumina HiSeq 2000. TCR beta cDNA libraries were made by 5'RACE template switching that added a universal primer site and unique molecular identifiers. cDNA synthesis was primed from the TCR beta constant segment and was followed by two successive PCR amplification steps. In the source study's methods: MIGEC was used to demultiplex reads and group reads by UMI, and MiTCR was used to assemble and quantify clonotypes. To remove erroneous sequences, TCR cDNA sequences were retained only when supported by two or more reads. The tcR package was used for downstream repertoire analysis, and clonotypes were matched across fractions by CDR3 nucleotide sequence plus V segment. VDJmatch was used to annotate antigen specificity against VDJdb, with one amino acid substitution in CDR3 permitted. TCRdb reprocessed the reads and lists each CDR3 protein sequence as a single entry, with no DNA. The V and J calls and clone size are TCRdb's, not the authors'. The table kept for this sample lists 550,000 or so distinct CDR3 sequences. Jointly, the top ten make up around 3.3% of the sample.

Specimen: blood T cells: a sorted CD56 or NKG2C T cell subset, CD4+ or CD8+ T cells, or bulk PBMC T cells (not recorded which). The receptor chain draws on TRBV28 and TRBJ2-2; the TCRdb D gene call, TRBD1, has no DNA to confirm it. The TCR originated in a man aged 18 to 29 in good health. Donor details come from another sample of the same person, matched by shared clones. The CDR3 protein sequence reads: CASSGRDRVVSGELFF.